This record concerns one T cell receptor (beta chain) sequence. How the authors handled the data: It was from reference gene primer amplification that nucleated cell counts were estimated. Profiled with immunoSEQ multiplex PCR; TCRdb holds only in-frame clones, not every one. V, J and clone size derive from that table, while D and trimming were established from the DNA sequence. The sample lists roughly 110,000 clones; 85% to 90% were seen once. CDR1 and CDR2 (germline): SGHTA, FQGNSA. The CDR3 is 13 residues long. V lost 5 bases to trimming and J lost 4 bases, with 11 bases between them. The sample is drawn from a study of blood T cell repertoires in COVID-19. Overall study: Donors in the United States, Italy and Spain gave samples during acute or convalescent COVID-19. PBMCs, B-cell-depleted T cells, or T cells provided the cDNA or gDNA that made up the material.

Sequencing was carried out using peripheral blood. The receptor was derived from a human donor with acute or convalescent COVID-19. The donor label of this sample is uncertain. The rearrangement uses TRBV7-2 and TRBJ2-5, with D hard to call. The CDR3 DNA sequence: TGTGCCAGCAGCCGGAGTAACGGAGAGACCCAGTACTTC. Amino acids: CASSRSNGETQYF.